A selection of T cell receptor beta chains follows, all from one sample in a study of cytomegalovirus exposure and HLA in healthy donors. Profiling relied on immunoSEQ multiplex PCR, and the TCRdb table lists in-frame clones only, not all of them. Of around 190,000 clones in the sample, 80% to 90% were seen once. The sequenced sample consisted of PBMCs. The receptors come from a man aged 35 to 55 in good health and CMV-seropositive. The CDR3 runs from the conserved cysteine through the conserved F or W. A D gene is named only where the DNA matches it firmly. Clone size is shown for a subset of rows, as once, few, many or a class of expanded clone.

v_call	j_call	clone_size	d_call	cdr3_nt	cdr3_aa
TRBV6-1	TRBJ1-1	.	.	TGTGCCAGCAGTGATAGGGGGACCACTGAAGCTTTCTTT	CASSDRGTTEAFF
TRBV6-5	TRBJ2-1	.	TRBD2	TGTGCCAGCAGTGCACCCGGACTAGGATCCTATGAGCAGTTCTTC	CASSAPGLGSYEQFF
TRBV29-1	TRBJ2-7	.	TRBD2	TGCAGCGTTCCGGCCACTAGCGGACGATACTACGAGCAGTACTTC	CSVPATSGRYYEQYF
TRBV2	TRBJ2-3	.	.	TGTGCCAGCAGTGGCCGGGAGCGCACAGATACGCAGTATTTT	CASSGRERTDTQYF
TRBV27	TRBJ2-7	.	.	TGTGCCAGCAGTTTATCCCAGGGGCCCTACGAGCAGTACTTC	CASSLSQGPYEQYF
TRBV4-1	TRBJ2-3	.	TRBD1	TGCGCCAGCAGCCAAGGACAGGGGAAAGGCACAGATACGCAGTATTTT	CASSQGQGKGTDTQYF
TRBV10-3	TRBJ1-2	.	TRBD1	TGTGCCATCAGTCCGACAGGGGGGGACTATGGCTACACCTTC	CAISPTGGDYGYTF
TRBV30	TRBJ1-5	.	.	TGTGCCTGGAGTCTCAGGGGCGGCTTCAATCAGCCCCAGCATTTT	CAWSLRGGFNQPQHF
TRBV6-1	TRBJ1-2	.	.	TGTGCCAGCAGTGAAAAAGGCGGCGGATACGCACCCTTC	CASSEKGGGYAPF
TRBV4-1	TRBJ2-5	.	TRBD2	TGCGCCAGCAGCCCTCGGGAGCGGGAGTTAAGGAAGACCCAGTACTTC	CASSPRERELRKTQYF
TRBV11-2	TRBJ1-3	once	TRBD1	TGTGCCAGCAGCCGAACAGGGGTGAGAAACACCATATATTTT	CASSRTGVRNTIYF
TRBV6-6	TRBJ2-7	few	TRBD2	TGTGCCAGCAGCCTAGCGGGAGGAATCTACGAGCAGTACTTC	CASSLAGGIYEQYF
TRBV13	TRBJ1-5	.	.	TGTGCCAGCAGCTTAGGCCTCGGTCAGCCCCAGCATTTT	CASSLGLGQPQHF
TRBV9	TRBJ1-2	.	.	TGTGCCAGCAGCGTAGGTGTCCTGGCAGGGCAAGAGGGCTACACCTTC	CASSVGVLAGQEGYTF
TRBV5-4	TRBJ2-7	.	.	TGTGCCAGCAGCTTGGAAGTTCAGTCGAACTACGAGCAGTACTTC	CASSLEVQSNYEQYF
TRBV5-4	TRBJ2-6	.	TRBD2	TGTGCCAGCAGCTTGGAACTAGCGGGAGCTGGGGCCAACGTCCTGACTTTC	CASSLELAGAGANVLTF
TRBV5-4	TRBJ2-5	.	TRBD2	TGTGCCAGCAGCTTGGGGGGGGGCCAAGAGACCCAGTACTTC	CASSLGGGQETQYF
TRBV6-6	TRBJ2-5	.	TRBD1	TGTGCCAGCAGTTACTCGACAGGGGAAAAGACCCAGTACTTC	CASSYSTGEKTQYF
TRBV5-1	TRBJ2-7	.	TRBD1	TGCGCCAGCAGCCCATCTCCGGGACAGGGTAACGAGCAGTATTTC	CASSPSPGQGNEQYF
TRBV19	TRBJ1-2	.	TRBD1	TGTGCCAGTACAGAAGGGGGACAGGTCTATGGCTACACCTTC	CASTEGGQVYGYTF
TRBV6-6	TRBJ1-5	.	TRBD1	TGTGCCAGCTCTCCCGGGACAGGGGCCGCTCAGCCCCAGCATTTT	CASSPGTGAAQPQHF
TRBV10-2	TRBJ1-1	few	.	TGCGCCAGCAGTGTTCGAGCACCGGACACTGAAGCTTTCTTT	CASSVRAPDTEAFF
TRBV28	TRBJ1-1	.	TRBD1	TGTGCCAGCAGCGACAGGGGCCCAAGGACTGAAGCTTTCTTT	CASSDRGPRTEAFF
TRBV27	TRBJ2-7	.	.	TGTGCCAGCAGTACGGGGAGCTCCTACGAGCAGTACTTC	CASSTGSSYEQYF
TRBV4-1	TRBJ2-7	.	.	TGCGCCAGCAGCCATGCTACCGGGACACCCCGCCGCGAGCAGTACTTC	CASSHATGTPRREQYF
TRBV6-4	TRBJ1-2	.	.	TGTGCCAGCAGTGAGTCAGGAACCTATGGCTACACCTTC	CASSESGTYGYTF
TRBV6-1	TRBJ1-1	.	.	TGTGCCAGCAGTGAAGTCGGAGGGAAAGCTTTCTTT	CASSEVGGKAFF
TRBV6-4	TRBJ2-1	.	.	TGTGCCAGCAAGGAGTCTGCGACTTACAATGAGCAGTTCTTC	CASKESATYNEQFF
TRBV7-9	TRBJ1-4	.	.	TGTGCCAGCAGTTTAATCCACGGACTGGTTAATGAAAAACTGTTTTTT	CASSLIHGLVNEKLFF
TRBV7-9	TRBJ1-2	.	.	TGTTCCAGCATCAGGGACTCCTATGGCTACACCTTC	CSSIRDSYGYTF
TRBV5-4	TRBJ1-4	.	.	TGTGCCAGCAGCTTGTTACTTAATGAAGAAAAACTGTTTTTT	CASSLLLNEEKLFF
TRBV2	TRBJ2-3	.	TRBD2	TGTGCCACCCCCCCGGCCCGCGGGGGACGCCCCCTAAGCACAGATACGCAGTATTTT	CATPPARGGRPLSTDTQYF
TRBV7-9	TRBJ1-4	.	.	TGTGCCAGCAGCTTATTTAACATGGAAAAACTGTTTTTT	CASSLFNMEKLFF
TRBV4-1	TRBJ1-1	.	TRBD1	TGCGCCAGCAGCCAACTTTGGACAGGAAGCACTGAAGCTTTCTTT	CASSQLWTGSTEAFF
TRBV6-4	TRBJ1-1	.	TRBD1	TGTGCCAGCCGTCCCGGACAGGGGAGGAGGAACACTGAAGCTTTCTTT	CASRPGQGRRNTEAFF
TRBV10-3	TRBJ2-7	.	TRBD1	TGTGCCATCAGTGAGTCGGGGGGACAGGCTAACGAGCAGTACTTC	CAISESGGQANEQYF
TRBV5-1	TRBJ1-1	once	TRBD1	TGCGCCAGCAGCTTGACCGCAGGGGGCACTGAAGCTTTCTTT	CASSLTAGGTEAFF
TRBV2	TRBJ1-5	.	TRBD1	TGTGCCAGCAGTACTACCAGGGGGCAGCCCCAGCATTTT	CASSTTRGQPQHF
TRBV29-1	TRBJ2-1	.	.	TGCAGCGTTGTCTTCCTCGGGAGAGGTGAGCAGTTCTTC	CSVVFLGRGEQFF
TRBV9	TRBJ2-7	.	.	TGTGCCAGCAGCGTGTCAACAGGGTACGAGCAGTACTTC	CASSVSTGYEQYF
TRBV6-1	TRBJ1-1	.	.	TGTGCCAGCATCCTCAGAGTGGCGGAGAACACTGAAGCTTTCTTT	CASILRVAENTEAFF
TRBV7-9	TRBJ2-1	.	.	TGTTCCAGCAGCCTCGGAGGGTCTTACAATGAGCAGTTCTTC	CSSSLGGSYNEQFF
TRBV6-1	TRBJ1-2	few	.	TGTGCCAGCAGTGAAGCACAGAACTATGGCTACACCTTC	CASSEAQNYGYTF
TRBV14	TRBJ2-3	.	TRBD2	TGTGCCAGCAGCCGGACTAGCGGGACGTTTGGGGCGCAGTATTTT	CASSRTSGTFGAQYF
TRBV15	TRBJ1-5	.	.	TGTGCCACCAGCAGAGACTCCAACACCGGTAGCGGCAATCAGCCCCAGCATTTT	CATSRDSNTGSGNQPQHF
TRBV5-1	TRBJ2-7	few	TRBD1	TGCGCCAGCAGCAAGACGACAGGGGGGTACGAGCAGTACTTC	CASSKTTGGYEQYF
TRBV5-6	TRBJ1-5	.	.	TGTGCCAGCAGCTTGGGGGGAGGGTCTAGCAATCAGCCCCAGCATTTT	CASSLGGGSSNQPQHF
TRBV5-1	TRBJ2-7	.	.	TGCGCCAGCAGCTTGGTCGGCAGCGGGCCCCCCTACGAGCAGTACTTC	CASSLVGSGPPYEQYF
TRBV7-2	TRBJ2-7	.	.	TGTGCCAGCAGCAATTCGAGGCACGAGCAGTACTTC	CASSNSRHEQYF
TRBV9	TRBJ2-7	few	.	TGTGCCAGCAGCGTAGGTATCATCGGGTTGGGTTCTTACTACGAGCAGTACTTC	CASSVGIIGLGSYYEQYF
TRBV9	TRBJ2-1	few	.	TGTGCCAGCAGCGTAGCTCAAAGGGGCGATGAGCAGTTCTTC	CASSVAQRGDEQFF
TRBV21-1	TRBJ1-1	.	.	TGTGCCAGCAGCAAAGATCGTGGGACAGGATTGCAGAACACTGAAGCTTTCTTT	CASSKDRGTGLQNTEAFF
TRBV5-1	TRBJ1-1	.	.	TGCGCCAGCAGCTTTTCCGACAGGTTCCAATCTGAAGCTTTCTTT	CASSFSDRFQSEAFF